Presented here are 5 T cell receptor beta chains from one specimen sequenced in a study of cytomegalovirus exposure and HLA in healthy donors. The PCR had 60 Vbeta and 13 Jbeta primers. Profiling relied on immunoSEQ multiplex PCR, and the TCRdb table lists in-frame clones only, not all of them. Of 150,000 to 200,000 clones listed, roughly nine tenths are singletons. The material sequenced was PBMCs. The receptors come from a girl in the first two years of life in good health and CMV-seronegative.

V is TRBV30 and J is TRBJ1-2; D call uncertain. V lost 0 bases and J lost 4, with 6 bases in between. This CDR3 region has 12 residues. The germline V gene encodes CDR1 GTSNPN and CDR2 SVGIG (reference sequence). CDR3 DNA: TGTGCCTGGAGTGTTCCGAGCTATGGCTACACCTTC. Protein product: CAWSVPSYGYTF.

The rearrangement uses TRBV6-5 and TRBJ1-5; TRBD1 matches at 7 bases. The CDR3 is 15 residues long. The germline V gene has CDR1 MNHEY and CDR2 SVGAGI. V shed 5 bases and J 7 bases; nucleotides not matched to a gene: 11. CDR3 in DNA: TGTGCCAGCAGTGGAACAGGGGAGTGGGGGCAGCCCCAGCATTTT. Its protein product is CASSGTGEWGQPQHF.

The V and J genes are TRBV5-1 and TRBJ2-5, with a weak D call TRBD2 (5 bases). Germline assignment: CDR1 SGHRS and CDR2 YFSETQ. Trimming took 4 bases from V and 3 from J, leaving 7 bases between them. This CDR3 has 12 residues. The CDR3 here is CASSRGEETQYF. For the CDR3, the DNA is TGCGCCAGCAGCCGGGGTGAAGAGACCCAGTACTTC.

The chain recombines TRBV7-6 with TRBJ2-3; 8 bases are shared with TRBD2. In germline, CDR1 is SGHVS, CDR2 FNYEAQ. The CDR3 has 14 amino acids. V shed 4 bases, J shed 8 bases, and the junction held 8 bases outside the gene matches. The CDR3 loop reads CASSWGGLARTQYF. DNA of the CDR3: TGTGCCAGCAGCTGGGGAGGACTAGCCCGTACGCAGTATTTT.

The V call is TRBV7-2, the J call TRBJ2-1; 9 bases line up with TRBD2. The CDR3 is 16 residues long. CDR1 is SGHTA, CDR2 FQGNSA, per germline. V was clipped by 5 bases and J by 10 bases; unmatched bases: 15. CDR3 nucleotide sequence: TGTGCCAGCAGCCCACCCGGGACTAGCTACGTACGGGAGCAGTTCTTC. It yields the protein CASSPPGTSYVREQFF.